This T cell receptor beta chain was sequenced during a study of preoperative IRX-2 immunotherapy in early breast cancer. The treatment is: preoperative locoregional IRX-2 cytokine immunotherapy. This phase Ib study tested locoregional IRX-2 cytokine immunotherapy given before surgery. Germline V gene data show CDR1 as MRHNA and CDR2 as SNTAGT. Trimming shortened V by 1 base and J by 5 bases, and 10 bases separated the two germline ends. The CDR3 loop spans 14 amino acids. Using immunoSEQ multiplex PCR, the repertoire was profiled, and TCRdb retains in-frame clones only, with some absent. Of 25,000 to 30,000 clones listed, 90% are singletons.

This sample was gathered from a patient treated with IRX-2 immunotherapy. The rearrangement links TRBV6-4 to TRBJ2-3; weak D call: TRBD2 (6 bases). This sequence originates from a human donor with breast cancer. The CDR3 spells CASSDLMGGDTQYF. As DNA, the CDR3 is TGTGCCAGCAGTGACTTGATGGGGGGAGATACGCAGTATTTT.